These T cell receptor beta chains were read from a single sample in a study of metastatic and nonmetastatic thyroid tumors. MiXCR reprocessed the PCR reads for TCRdb. The table includes under 20,000 clones, just under 30% detected once. Sequenced material: tumor tissue. The source of these receptors is a male donor with papillary thyroid cancer or a benign thyroid nodule (not recorded which). Some clones in this sample may be carry-over from other donors' samples. Both conserved end residues are part of each CDR3. A D gene is named only where the DNA matches it firmly. Rows give clone size only sometimes, using once, few, many, or a class for an expanded clone.

size,V,J,D,length,CDR3,DNA
medium-sized,TRBV5-1,TRBJ1-2,NA,15,CASSLVTGPLDGYTF,TGCGCCAGCAGCTTGGTGACAGGACCGCTCGATGGCTACACCTTC
NA,TRBV20-1,TRBJ1-2,TRBD1,11,CSASLLTGATF,TGCAGTGCTAGTCTATTAACAGGGGCCACCTTC
NA,TRBV6-1,TRBJ2-2,NA,14,CASSESPENWELFF,TGTGCCAGCAGTGAATCGCCGGAAAACTGGGAGCTGTTTTTT
few,TRBV7-9,TRBJ2-2,TRBD2,15,CASSLPGGATGELFF,TGTGCCAGCAGCCTCCCGGGGGGGGCCACCGGGGAGCTGTTTTTT
NA,TRBV5-1,TRBJ1-3,NA,17,CASSLPLGGSSGNTIYF,TGCGCCAGCAGCCTACCCTTGGGGGGGAGCTCTGGAAACACCATATATTTT
NA,TRBV7-3,TRBJ2-7,TRBD1,14,CASSLLSTGAQQYF,TGTGCCAGCAGCTTATTGTCCACAGGGGCGCAGCAGTACTTC
many,TRBV5-4,TRBJ2-2,NA,15,CASSWWGLNTGELFF,TGTGCCAGCAGCTGGTGGGGCTTGAACACCGGGGAGCTGTTTTTT
few,TRBV28,TRBJ1-3,NA,13,CASGQLSGNTIYF,TGTGCCAGCGGACAGCTCTCTGGAAACACCATATATTTT
few,TRBV29-1,TRBJ2-3,TRBD1,14,CSVDQGASTDTQYF,TGCAGCGTTGATCAGGGGGCGAGCACAGATACGCAGTATTTT
medium-sized,TRBV13,TRBJ2-7,NA,12,CASSSLDYEQYF,TGTGCCAGCAGCTCCCTGGACTACGAGCAGTACTTC
NA,TRBV24-1,TRBJ2-5,NA,13,CANGDSGVETQYF,TGTGCCAACGGTGATTCTGGGGTAGAGACCCAGTACTTC
NA,TRBV20-1,TRBJ2-3,NA,15,CSARSCGGPADTQYF,TGCAGTGCTAGATCCTGCGGCGGGCCCGCAGATACGCAGTATTTT
NA,TRBV6-2/TRBV6-3,TRBJ1-1,NA,14,CASRAGHLNTEAFF,TGTGCCAGCAGGGCGGGACATCTGAACACTGAAGCTTTCTTT
NA,TRBV11-2,TRBJ1-1,NA,13,CASSFDMVTEAFF,TGTGCCAGCAGCTTCGACATGGTCACTGAAGCTTTCTTT
NA,TRBV9,TRBJ2-7,NA,13,CASSVTGSYEQYF,TGTGCCAGCAGCGTGACGGGCTCCTACGAGCAGTACTTC
NA,TRBV6-5,TRBJ2-2,TRBD1,16,CASSYGTELNTGELFF,TGTGCCAGCAGTTACGGGACAGAACTGAACACGGGGGAGCTGTTTTTT
NA,TRBV27,TRBJ2-7,NA,14,CASSLRMRGPEQYF,TGTGCCAGCAGTCTACGCATGAGAGGGCCCGAGCAGTACTTC
many,TRBV6-1,TRBJ1-1,NA,12,CASSSVWGGAFF,TGTGCCAGCAGCAGTGTCTGGGGAGGAGCTTTCTTT
NA,TRBV28,TRBJ2-3,TRBD2,14,CASTLAGRADTQYF,TGTGCCAGCACCCTAGCGGGAAGGGCAGATACGCAGTATTTT
NA,TRBV11-3,TRBJ2-7,NA,11,CASSRQYEQYF,TGTGCCAGCAGCCGCCAGTACGAGCAGTACTTC
many,TRBV7-9,TRBJ2-2,NA,14,CASSLEVDTGELFF,TGTGCCAGCAGCTTAGAGGTTGACACCGGGGAGCTGTTTTTT
NA,TRBV5-1,TRBJ1-1,NA,15,CDSSSAVGTGTEAFF,TGCGACAGCAGCTCGGCGGTTGGGACGGGCACTGAAGCTTTCTTT